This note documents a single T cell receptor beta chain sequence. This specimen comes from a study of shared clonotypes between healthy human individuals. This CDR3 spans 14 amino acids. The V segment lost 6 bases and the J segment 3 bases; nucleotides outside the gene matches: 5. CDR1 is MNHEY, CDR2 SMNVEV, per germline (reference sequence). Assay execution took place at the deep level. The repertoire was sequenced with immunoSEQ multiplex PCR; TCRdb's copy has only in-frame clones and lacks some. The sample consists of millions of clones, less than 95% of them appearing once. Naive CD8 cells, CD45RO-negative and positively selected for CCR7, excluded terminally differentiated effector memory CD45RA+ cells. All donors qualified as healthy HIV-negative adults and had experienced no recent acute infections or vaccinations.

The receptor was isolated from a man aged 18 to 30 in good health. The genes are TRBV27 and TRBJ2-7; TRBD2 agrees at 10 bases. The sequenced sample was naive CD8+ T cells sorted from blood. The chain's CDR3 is CASRQRGGHYEQYF. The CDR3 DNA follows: TGTGCCAGCAGGCAGCGGGGGGGACACTACGAGCAGTACTTC.